This T cell receptor (beta chain) was documented in a study of early T cells in non-severe SARS-CoV-2 infection. Turning to the study itself: Bulk RNA isolated from unsorted whole blood underwent sequencing; chains were not paired. Findings and caveats of the study: Private and CD4 specificities were missed by VDJdb matching, skewed to anti-spike CD8.

A word on this clonotype: Its specificity is not known.

Unique molecular identifiers tagged individual cDNA molecules. TCRdb re-derived calls from the 5' RACE reads in MiXCR, one entry per CDR3 protein. Altogether tens of thousands of distinct CDR3 sequences are present, roughly 10% being singletons, with the ten largest covering roughly 5.7%. The receptor was isolated from an adult who was a healthcare worker with PCR-confirmed SARS-CoV-2 infection or an uninfected control (not recorded which). This specimen was whole blood, taken at baseline.

CDR3 region: CASSPPGLHSPLHF. The DNA of the CDR3 is TGTGCCAGCAGCCCACCGGGCTTACATTCACCCCTCCACTTT. This chain uses TRBV7-9 with TRBJ1-6, with D uncertain. Per germline, CDR1 SEHNR and CDR2 FQNEAQ (reference sequence). The CDR3 totals 14 residues. V was trimmed by 5 bases and J by 8 bases, leaving 13 bases between them.